This T cell receptor (beta chain) was captured in a study of cytomegalovirus exposure and HLA in healthy donors. It was with 60 Vbeta and 13 Jbeta primers that the PCR ran. TCRdb's copy holds only in-frame clones and misses some; the assay was immunoSEQ multiplex PCR. The table records roughly 80,000 clones, 62% of them present only once. On this clone itself: The antigen is unknown.

This CDR3 has 16 amino acids. V shed 0 bases and J shed 0 bases, with 11 bases lying between them. Germline-derived CDR1 and CDR2 are SGDLS and YYNGEE. Findings and limits, study-wide: HLA alleles showed associations with 16,951 TCR beta sequences in a later analysis, at a 0.05 false discovery rate. Being productive about 87% or about 30% of the time was typical of most TCR beta V segments in an earlier analysis. Looking again later, the authors saw that most CMV-associated TCR beta chains seemed HLA-restricted. A few of the chains that were CMV-associated were confirmed in vitro to be specific for CMV antigens.

What was sequenced was PBMCs. The sequence was obtained from a male donor in good health and CMV-seropositive. This rearrangement joins TRBV9 to TRBJ2-3; D gene ambiguous. The CDR3 loop reads CASSVAFGTSTDTQYF. The CDR3 nucleotides read TGTGCCAGCAGCGTAGCTTTTGGTACTAGCACAGATACGCAGTATTTT.